This TCR beta chain was obtained from a study of CD8 T cells in Susac syndrome. The RNA, roughly 0.5 to 1 ug, was put through reverse transcription using random hexamers. Coverage of TCR beta CDR3 amplification by immunoSEQ multiplex PCR extended to 54 Vbeta and 13 Jbeta. Via MiXCR, TCRdb re-called the immunoSEQ multiplex PCR reads, giving one row per CDR3 protein. In the table there are about 210,000 distinct CDR3 sequences, roughly 96% of which are singletons. A word on this clonotype: Antigen specificity is unknown.

Peripheral blood CD8+ and CD4+ T cells were profiled by TCR beta sequencing. Treatment-naive patients with stable or active relapsing-remitting disease were the multiple sclerosis controls. This CDR3 contains 13 residues. Per the germline V gene, CDR1 is LNHDA and CDR2 is SQIVND (reference sequence). Trimming left V 6 bases short and J 5 bases short, with 14 bases between. Study outcomes and limitations: It was acknowledged in the study that the number of individuals who were included in its TCR sequencing and HLA analysis was relatively small.

The source is a human donor with multiple sclerosis. V is TRBV19 and J is TRBJ2-7, with D possibly being TRBD1 or TRBD2 (6 bases each). Material for sequencing was CD4+ T cells from PBMCs. CDR3 bases: TGTGCCAGTAGCCTTGGAGGGGGTCACGAGCAGTACTTC. Amino acids: CASSLGGGHEQYF.